The clone carrying this T cell receptor beta chain turned up a few times. The data belong to a study of blood T cell repertoires in COVID-19. Background on the study: Samples representing acute and convalescent COVID-19 were sourced from the United States, Italy and Spain. PBMCs, B-cell-depleted T cells, or T cells provided the cDNA or gDNA that made up the material.

Germline V gene sequence: CDR1 SEHNR, CDR2 FQNEAQ (reference sequence). Trimming cost V 2 bases and J 9 bases, with 15 bases left between them. The CDR3 extends over 14 amino acids. Sequencing used immunoSEQ multiplex PCR; TCRdb keeps in-frame clones, though not all of them. The sample carries approximately 210,000 clones, 88% recorded once. Specimen: peripheral blood. This chain connects TRBV7-9 to TRBJ2-3; D unresolved. The clonotype comes from a man between 65 and 85 years old with acute or convalescent COVID-19. CDR3 loop: CASSLPEVGWTQYF. In DNA form, the CDR3 reads TGTGCCAGCAGCTTACCCGAGGTCGGGTGGACGCAGTATTTT.